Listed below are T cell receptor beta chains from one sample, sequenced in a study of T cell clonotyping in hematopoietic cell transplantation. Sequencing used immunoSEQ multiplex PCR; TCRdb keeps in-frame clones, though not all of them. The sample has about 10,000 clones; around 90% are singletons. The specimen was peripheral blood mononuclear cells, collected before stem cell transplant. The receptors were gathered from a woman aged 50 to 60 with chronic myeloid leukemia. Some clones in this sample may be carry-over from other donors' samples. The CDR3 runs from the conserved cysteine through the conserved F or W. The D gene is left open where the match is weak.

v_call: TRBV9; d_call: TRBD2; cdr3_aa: CASSVVAGGWNEQYF
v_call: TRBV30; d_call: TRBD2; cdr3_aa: CAWTPRGREGETQYF
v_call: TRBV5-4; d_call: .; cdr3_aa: CASSSTSRETFF
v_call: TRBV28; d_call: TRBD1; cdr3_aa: CASSRQGGTEAFF
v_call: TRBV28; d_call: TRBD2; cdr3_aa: CASSLVSGTANTGELFF
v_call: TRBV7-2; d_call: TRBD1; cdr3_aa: CASSEETGGSTQYF
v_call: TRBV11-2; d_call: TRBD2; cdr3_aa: CASSPGLVFDTQYF
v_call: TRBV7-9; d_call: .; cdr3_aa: CASGQTTRTQYF
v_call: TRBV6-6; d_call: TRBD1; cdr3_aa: CASSLQGSGYTF
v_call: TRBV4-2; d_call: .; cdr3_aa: CASSQEAQGQNTGELFF
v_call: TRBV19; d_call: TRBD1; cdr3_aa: CASSQRGLQGSTEAFF